The 10 T cell receptor beta chains in this list originate from one sample, sequenced in a study of shared clonotypes between healthy human individuals. Measured with immunoSEQ multiplex PCR; TCRdb has only the in-frame clones, and not every one. This table holds 2 million to 2.5 million clones, 92% found once. Sequences were obtained from naive CD4+ T cells from PBMCs. Subset reported: CD45RA+ positively selected. These receptor sequences come from a man between 18 and 29 years old in good health. Some clones in this sample may be carry-over from other donors' samples.

J is TRBJ2-7 and V is TRBV7-9; a possible D gene is TRBD1 (6 bases). Between the trimmed V and J ends, which lost 4 bases and 0 bases, there was a span of 7 bases. Germline V gene lookup returns CDR1 SEHNR and CDR2 FQNEAQ (reference sequence). This CDR3 comprises 13 residues. The CDR3 loop reads CASSSDSSYEQYF. CDR3 in DNA: TGTGCCAGCAGCTCGGACAGCTCCTACGAGCAGTACTTC.

The V gene is TRBV2, the J gene TRBJ1-1; TRBD1 agrees at 7 bases. The CDR3 contains 13 residues. Germline CDR1 and CDR2: SNHLY and FYNNEI. The junction had 7 bases not matched to a gene; V was cut back by 7 bases and J by 5 bases. The CDR3 nucleotides read TGTGCCAGCATTCGACAGGGAACAACTGAAGCTTTCTTT. Encoded protein: CASIRQGTTEAFF.

The chain combines TRBV2 with TRBJ2-5, with D unresolved. The CDR3 totals 14 residues. Between the trimmed V and J ends, which lost 9 bases and 1 base, there was a span of 15 bases. The V gene's germline CDR1 is SNHLY and CDR2 FYNNEI. This CDR3 is CASQKARSQETQYF. In DNA form, the CDR3 reads TGTGCCAGTCAAAAGGCGAGGTCCCAAGAGACCCAGTACTTC.

The gene calls are TRBV2 and TRBJ1-1, with TRBD1 as a possible D gene (6 bases). Per the germline V gene, CDR1 is SNHLY and CDR2 is FYNNEI. V lost 6 bases to trimming and J lost 2 bases, with 13 bases between them. This CDR3 spans 14 amino acids. The CDR3 nucleotides read TGTGCCAGCAGAGAGACAGGATTTAACACTGAAGCTTTCTTT. Protein product: CASRETGFNTEAFF.

The rearrangement joins TRBV30 to TRBJ2-1; 8 bases are a match to TRBD1. Trimming took 3 bases from V and 7 from J; bases not matched to a gene: 8. Germline CDR1 is GTSNPN and CDR2 is SVGIG (reference sequence). The length of the CDR3 is 14 residues. CDR3: CAWSEGQGGNEQFF. Here the CDR3 DNA reads TGTGCCTGGAGCGAAGGACAGGGTGGGAATGAGCAGTTCTTC.

J is TRBJ1-3 and V is TRBV11-2; a weak D match, TRBD1 (5 bases). This CDR3 is 13 amino acids long. The V gene's germline CDR1 is SGHAT and CDR2 FQNNGV. Between the trimmed V and J ends, which lost 4 bases and 6 bases, there was a span of 10 bases. In DNA, the CDR3 is TGTGCCAGCAGCTACGACAGAGTAAACACCATATATTTT. Translated: CASSYDRVNTIYF.

The rearrangement joins TRBV29-1 to TRBJ2-5; 9 nucleotides match TRBD2. The germline V gene has CDR1 SQVTM and CDR2 ANQGSEA. This CDR3 spans 15 amino acids. The junction had 6 bases not matched to a gene; V was cut back by 0 bases and J by 4 bases. DNA of the CDR3: TGCAGCGTTGAAGACGCGGGGGGGGCAGGAGAGACCCAGTACTTC. Its translation is CSVEDAGGAGETQYF. Full variable domain (remainder filled in from reference TRBV29-1 and TRBJ2-5): SAVISQKPSRDICQRGTSLTIQCQVDSQVTMMFWYRQQPGQSLTLIATANQGSEATYESGFVIDKFPISRPNLTFSTLTVSNMSPEDSSIYLCSVEDAGGAGETQYFGPGTRLLVL.

The chain employs TRBV7-3 and TRBJ2-2; TRBD1 or TRBD2 may be the D gene (5 bases each). Trimming left V 3 bases short and J 6 bases short, with 20 bases between. The CDR3 length is 17 residues. Germline V gene data show CDR1 as SGHTA and CDR2 as FQGTGA. The CDR3 is CASSFTGTAFVPGELFF. CDR3 coding DNA: TGTGCCAGCAGCTTTACCGGGACCGCTTTTGTTCCCGGGGAGCTGTTTTTT.

The genes are TRBV28 and TRBJ1-2; D is possibly TRBD1 (6 bases). V lost 4 bases, J lost 3 bases, and 27 bases lay in between. The CDR3 contains 19 residues. Germline values: CDR1 MDHEN, CDR2 SYDVKM. This CDR3 reads CASSSQSAGQWIKYYGYTF. The CDR3, as DNA: TGTGCCAGCAGTTCTCAGTCAGCCGGACAGTGGATTAAGTACTATGGCTACACCTTC.

This rearrangement joins TRBV6-5 to TRBJ1-3, with D maybe TRBD1 (5 bases). V shed 2 bases and J shed 3 bases, with 11 bases lying between them. There are 15 residues in the CDR3. Germline V lookup: CDR1 MNHEY, CDR2 SVGAGI. The DNA of the CDR3 is TGTGCCAGCAGTTACGATGGGGGGGGTGGAAACACCATATATTTT. Translation: CASSYDGGGGNTIYF.